This passage covers 31 T cell receptor beta chains from one sample sequenced in a study of CD8+ T cells in alopecia areata. The treatment: oral pan-JAK inhibitor, 5-10 mg twice daily. The sequencing template was cDNA reverse transcribed from extracted RNA. Sequenced by immunoSEQ multiplex PCR; TCRdb stores in-frame clones only, minus some. The data contain approximately 210,000 clones, 66% of them seen just once; the ten biggest clones take up about 1.2%. The sequenced sample was CD4+ T cells sorted from blood, obtained around week 44, from a patient treated with tofacitinib. All receptors come from a human donor with alopecia areata.

The CDR3: CSVEGILTDTQYF. CDR3 nucleotide sequence: TGCAGCGTTGAGGGGATTCTGACAGATACGCAGTATTTT. V and J are TRBV29-1 and TRBJ2-3; D gene ambiguous. With 3 bases removed from V and 3 bases from J, the gap between germline ends came to 10 bases. This CDR3 is 13 amino acids long. CDR1 is SQVTM and CDR2 is ANQGSEA in the germline V gene.

J is TRBJ2-2 and V is TRBV7-9; no firm D call. The V end was cut by 0 bases, the J end by 5 bases, with 4 bases between. From germline, CDR1 is SEHNR and CDR2 FQNEAQ (reference sequence). The CDR3 totals 13 residues. The CDR3 is CASSLAGTGELFF. Written as DNA, the CDR3 is TGTGCCAGCAGCTTAGCGGGGACCGGGGAGCTGTTTTTT.

The rearrangement uses TRBV10-3 and TRBJ1-6, with D perhaps TRBD1 (6 bases). From germline, CDR1 is ENHRY and CDR2 SYGVKD. Between the trimmed V and J ends, which lost 0 bases and 0 bases, there was a span of 6 bases. The CDR3 is 16 residues long. In DNA form, the CDR3 reads TGTGCCATCAGTGAGTCAGGGGGCTCCTATAATTCACCCCTCCACTTT. Protein product: CAISESGGSYNSPLHF.

J is TRBJ1-5 and V is TRBV6-1; weak D call: TRBD1 (5 bases). V was pared by 5 bases and J by 0 bases, with 8 bases between. The V gene's germline CDR1 is MNHNS and CDR2 SASEGT. The CDR3 sequence is 14 residues long. CDR3 sequence reads: CASSLQDSNQPQHF. The CDR3 bases are TGTGCCAGCAGTTTACAGGATAGCAATCAGCCCCAGCATTTT.

This chain uses TRBV7-2 with TRBJ1-2; D is unresolved. Germline V gene data show CDR1 as SGHTA and CDR2 as FQGNSA. The ends were cut back, 2 bases at V and 7 bases at J, with 11 bases in the middle. This CDR3 contains 13 residues. This CDR3 reads CASSLREGGGYTF. The CDR3 coding sequence is TGTGCCAGCAGCTTAAGGGAGGGCGGTGGCTACACCTTC.

The chain employs TRBV5-1 and TRBJ2-5, with D possibly being TRBD1 (6 bases). The CDR3 covers 16 residues. CDR1 is SGHRS, CDR2 YFSETQ, per germline. V lost 4 bases and J lost 1, with 17 bases in between. Here the CDR3 reads CASSPTSVGGQETQYF. The CDR3 region has the DNA TGCGCCAGCAGCCCAACCTCGGTAGGGGGCCAAGAGACCCAGTACTTC.

Only one count was recorded for this clone. The chain couples TRBV12-5 to TRBJ1-4; 8 nucleotides align to TRBD1. The germline V gene encodes CDR1 LGHNT and CDR2 FRNRAP. J lost 10 bases, V lost 1 base, and 2 bases had no gene match. This CDR3 contains 13 residues. The DNA of the CDR3 is TGTGCTAGTGGTTTGGGCCAGGGGGCAAAACTGTTTTTT. Protein sequence: CASGLGQGAKLFF. Full variable domain (outside the CDR3, taken from reference TRBV12-5 and TRBJ1-4): DARVTQTPRHKVTEMGQEVTMRCQPILGHNTVFWYRQTMMQGLELLAYFRNRAPLDDSGMPKDRFSAEMPDATLATLKIQPSEPRDSAVYFCASGLGQGAKLFFGSGTQLSVL.

The rearrangement joins TRBV5-1 to TRBJ1-1; D is undetermined. Germline loops: CDR1 SGHRS, CDR2 YFSETQ. With 5 bases removed from V and 0 bases from J, the gap between germline ends came to 8 bases. This CDR3 is 13 amino acids long. The CDR3 reads CASRSEMNTEAFF. The CDR3 bases are TGCGCCAGCAGATCCGAGATGAACACTGAAGCTTTCTTT.

The gene calls are TRBV4-3 and TRBJ1-2; D call uncertain. The CDR3 totals 15 residues. V lost 0 bases to trimming and J lost 8 bases, with 16 bases between them. Germline V gene data show CDR1 as LGHNA and CDR2 as YSLEER. The CDR3 DNA sequence: TGCGCCAGCAGCCAAGAGGCGGGTAGGGTCGGAGGCTACACCTTC. This gives the protein CASSQEAGRVGGYTF.

This clone was counted a few times. The chain employs TRBV13 and TRBJ1-2; D remains unclear. The germline V and J ends were trimmed by 0 bases and 1 base, with 6 bases remaining between them. Per the germline V gene, CDR1 is PRHDT and CDR2 is FYEKMQ (reference sequence). This CDR3 is built from 14 residues. The CDR3 DNA sequence: TGTGCCAGCAGCTTAGGTGGGAATAACTATGGCTACACCTTC. It codes for CASSLGGNNYGYTF.

Only one count was recorded for this clone. The gene calls are TRBV29-1 and TRBJ2-1, with 8 nucleotides matching TRBD2. The germline gives CDR1 SQVTM, CDR2 ANQGSEA. The junction had 11 bases not matched to a gene; V was cut back by 6 bases and J by 4 bases. The CDR3 runs to 15 residues. For the CDR3, the DNA is TGCAGCGTGATCCTCAGCGGGGGCTCTTACAATGAGCAGTTCTTC. Translation: CSVILSGGSYNEQFF.

V gene TRBV4-2 combines with J gene TRBJ2-2, with 7 bases that match TRBD2. Germline trimming cut 5 bases from V and 4 bases from J; bases unmatched to any gene: 7. The CDR3 loop spans 15 amino acids. Germline V gene lookup returns CDR1 LGHNA and CDR2 YNFKEQ. The CDR3 DNA reads TGTGCCAGCAGCTCCAGTCGGGGGGTCACCGGGGAGCTGTTTTTT. Amino acids: CASSSSRGVTGELFF.

This clone has just a few counts. The chain recombines TRBV5-1 with TRBJ2-3; TRBD1 might be the D (6 bases). V was shortened by 4 bases and J by 10 bases, with 22 bases between the two germline ends. The CDR3 is 15 residues long. The germline V gene encodes CDR1 SGHRS and CDR2 YFSETQ. The chain's CDR3 is CASSLDSESSPAQYF. The CDR3 DNA reads as TGCGCCAGCAGCCTGGACAGCGAATCGTCCCCGGCGCAGTATTTT.

J is TRBJ2-7 and V is TRBV5-4; 11 positions match TRBD1. From germline, CDR1 is SGHNT and CDR2 YYREEE (reference sequence). The CDR3 spans 16 residues. J was trimmed by 3 bases and V by 4 bases; bases with no gene match: 9. As DNA, the CDR3 is TGTGCCAGCAGCCCGCACCGGGACAGGGGGATCTACGAGCAGTACTTC. It is translated as CASSPHRDRGIYEQYF. Using reference TRBV5-4 and TRBJ2-7 for the parts outside the CDR3, the full variable domain is ETGVTQSPTHLIKTRGQQVTLRCSSQSGHNTVSWYQQALGQGPQFIFQYYREEENGRGNFPPRFSGLQFPNYSSELNVNALELDDSALYLCASSPHRDRGIYEQYFGPGTRLTVT.

The CDR3 bases are TGTGCCTGGAGTTTATCGAATCAGCCCCAGCATTTT. It specifies CAWSLSNQPQHF. The chain links TRBV30 to TRBJ1-5; D is uncertain. V was pared by 2 bases and J by 4 bases, with 6 bases between. The CDR3 extends over 12 amino acids. Germline V lookup: CDR1 GTSNPN, CDR2 SVGIG (reference sequence).

The gene calls are TRBV30 and TRBJ2-5, with 12 bases that match TRBD2. J lost 5 bases, V lost 2 bases, and 6 bases had no gene match. Looked up from germline, CDR1 is GTSNPN and CDR2 is SVGIG (reference sequence). This CDR3 contains 15 residues. CDR3 residues: CAWSSSGGALETQYF. The CDR3 region has the DNA TGTGCCTGGAGTTCTAGCGGGGGGGCCCTGGAGACCCAGTACTTC.

The CDR3 DNA is TGTGCCAGCAGCCCAAGGGCCATGGATACGCAGTATTTT. Its protein is CASSPRAMDTQYF. This chain joins TRBV9 and TRBJ2-3; no clear D. Germline values: CDR1 SGDLS, CDR2 YYNGEE. CDR3 length: 13 residues. V was pared by 4 bases and J by 6 bases, with 12 bases between.

The genes are TRBV2 and TRBJ2-7; 7 positions match TRBD1. CDR1 and CDR2 (germline): SNHLY, FYNNEI. The CDR3 extends over 14 amino acids. Trimming at V came to 7 bases and at J to 2 bases, leaving 8 bases not matched to a gene. The CDR3 here is CASIRDSRTYEQYF. In DNA form, the CDR3 reads TGTGCCAGCATCCGGGACAGCCGAACCTACGAGCAGTACTTC. Full variable domain (rest looked up from reference TRBV2 and TRBJ2-7): EPEVTQTPSHQVTQMGQEVILRCVPISNHLYFYWYRQILGQKVEFLVSFYNNEISEKSEIFDDQFSVERPDGSNFTLKIRSTKLEDSAMYFCASIRDSRTYEQYFGPGTRLTVT.

The genes are TRBV5-1 and TRBJ2-5, with D maybe TRBD1 (5 bases). This CDR3 is 14 amino acids long. Trimming left V 4 bases short and J 7 bases short, with 17 bases between. CDR1 is SGHRS, CDR2 YFSETQ, per germline. In DNA form, the CDR3 reads TGCGCCAGCAGCCTCTCATCGACAGAGTGGACCCAGTACTTC. It translates to CASSLSSTEWTQYF.

The chain employs TRBV7-9 and TRBJ1-2; D gene ambiguous. V was clipped by 5 bases and J by 0 bases, with 7 bases between them. The V gene's germline CDR1 is SEHNR and CDR2 FQNEAQ (reference sequence). The CDR3 covers 13 residues. The CDR3 spells CASSQAANYGYTF. CDR3 sequence (DNA): TGTGCCAGCAGCCAGGCCGCTAACTATGGCTACACCTTC.

The gene calls are TRBV29-1 and TRBJ2-3; D remains ambiguous. Germline V gene lookup returns CDR1 SQVTM and CDR2 ANQGSEA. CDR3 length: 11 amino acids. Deletions cut 6 bases from V and 6 bases from J, with 10 bases between. The CDR3 DNA follows: TGCAGCGTACTCCGTCGGGATACGCAGTATTTT. It is translated as CSVLRRDTQYF.

The chain recombines TRBV18 with TRBJ1-2; 9 bases map to TRBD1. V lost 6 bases and J lost 6; bases outside the gene matches: 2. From germline, CDR1 is KGHSH and CDR2 LQKENI. The CDR3 runs to 12 residues. CDR3 sequence reads: CASSDRGHGYTF. CDR3 DNA sequence: TGTGCCAGCTCGGACAGGGGCCATGGCTACACCTTC.

The table lists this clone with a few counts. This chain links TRBV11-2 with TRBJ2-4; maybe TRBD1 (5 bases). The CDR3 is 15 residues long. Germline values: CDR1 SGHAT, CDR2 FQNNGV. The V gene lost 0 bases and the J gene lost 9 bases, with 15 bases spanning the gap. CDR3 protein: CASSLDPDSASIQYF. The CDR3 nucleotides read TGTGCCAGCAGCTTAGATCCCGACAGCGCGAGCATTCAGTACTTC.

This clone was observed at least ten times. The CDR3 bases are TGTGCCAGCAGCGTCTTAGCGGGAGTTTACAATGAGCAGTTCTTC. This gives the protein CASSVLAGVYNEQFF. V usage is TRBV9 and J usage is TRBJ2-1; 9 nucleotides match TRBD2. With 2 bases clipped from V and 4 bases from J, the junction kept 4 bases outside the gene matches. Germline V gene data show CDR1 as SGDLS and CDR2 as YYNGEE. The length of the CDR3 is 15 residues.

J is TRBJ2-1 and V is TRBV11-3; 12 positions agree with TRBD2. This CDR3 has 14 residues. J gave up 9 bases and V 2 bases, and 2 bases lay outside the gene matches. Germline CDR1 and CDR2: SGHNT and YENEEA. Written as DNA, the CDR3 is TGTGCCAGCAGCTTACTAGCGGGGGGGCGTGAGCAGTTCTTC. This translates into CASSLLAGGREQFF.

Notes on this clone: This sample also contains other DNA sequences that code for the same CDR3. This sequence joins TRBV4-3 and TRBJ1-1; D is unclear. The ends were cut back, 0 bases at V and 5 bases at J, with 10 bases in the middle. This CDR3 is built from 14 residues. Germline V gene sequence: CDR1 LGHNA, CDR2 YSLEER. CDR3 bases: TGCGCCAGCAGCCAAGACCTCACGGGGACTGAAGCTTTCTTT. Amino acid sequence: CASSQDLTGTEAFF.

The J gene is TRBJ1-2, the V gene TRBV15; D may be TRBD1 (5 bases). V was trimmed by 5 bases and J by 9 bases, leaving 16 bases between them. CDR3 size: 13 residues. The germline V gene has CDR1 LNHNV and CDR2 YYDKDF (reference sequence). The CDR3 region is CATSEGREASYTF. The CDR3 DNA reads as TGTGCCACCAGCGAGGGGAGAGAGGCCAGCTACACCTTC.

The chain combines TRBV5-6 with TRBJ2-3, with D tentatively TRBD2 (6 bases). This CDR3 has 15 amino acids. V was pared by 6 bases and J by 3 bases, with 17 bases between. The germline V gene has CDR1 SGHDT and CDR2 YYEEEE. The CDR3 reads CASITGGGETDTQYF. The CDR3 DNA reads as TGTGCCAGCATCACCGGGGGTGGCGAAACAGATACGCAGTATTTT.

V gene TRBV4-2 combines with J gene TRBJ1-1; 8 bases are a match to TRBD1. The length of the CDR3 is 14 residues. Germline V CDR1 and CDR2: LGHNA, YNFKEQ. V lost 2 bases and J lost 4; bases outside the gene matches: 3. DNA of the CDR3: TGTGCCAGCAGCCAACAAACAGGGGGCACTGAAGCTTTCTTT. It translates to CASSQQTGGTEAFF.

V and J are TRBV5-6 and TRBJ2-4; 7 bases are a match to TRBD1. This CDR3 spans 14 amino acids. J gave up 3 bases and V 4 bases, and 4 bases lay outside the gene matches. Germline V CDR1 and CDR2: SGHDT, YYEEEE. The CDR3 nucleotides read TGTGCCAGCAGCCCGGGACAGATCAAAAACATTCAGTACTTC. Translation gives CASSPGQIKNIQYF.

This clone was counted once. The CDR3 sequence is CSGRRGENTEAFF. As DNA, the CDR3 is TGCAGCGGACGGAGAGGAGAGAACACTGAAGCTTTCTTT. The chain links TRBV29-1 to TRBJ1-1; D gene ambiguous. In germline, CDR1 is SQVTM, CDR2 ANQGSEA. This CDR3 has 13 amino acids. Deletions cut 7 bases from V and 1 base from J, with 13 bases between.